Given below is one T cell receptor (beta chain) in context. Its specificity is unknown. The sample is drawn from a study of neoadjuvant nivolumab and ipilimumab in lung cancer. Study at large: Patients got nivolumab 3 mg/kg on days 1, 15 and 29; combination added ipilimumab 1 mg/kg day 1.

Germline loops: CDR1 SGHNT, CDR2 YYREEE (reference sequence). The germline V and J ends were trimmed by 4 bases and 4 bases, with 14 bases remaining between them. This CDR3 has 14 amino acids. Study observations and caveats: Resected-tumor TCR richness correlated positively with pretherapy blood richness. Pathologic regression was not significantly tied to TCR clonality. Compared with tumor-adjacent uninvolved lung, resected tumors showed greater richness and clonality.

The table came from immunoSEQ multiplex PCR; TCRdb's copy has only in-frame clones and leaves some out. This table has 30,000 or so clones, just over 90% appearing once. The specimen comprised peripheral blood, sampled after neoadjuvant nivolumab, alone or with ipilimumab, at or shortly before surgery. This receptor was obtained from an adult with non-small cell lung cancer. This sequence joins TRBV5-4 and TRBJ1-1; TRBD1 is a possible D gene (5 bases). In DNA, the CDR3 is TGTGCCAGCAGCATGGCCCTCCAGGGCACTGAAGCTTTCTTT. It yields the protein CASSMALQGTEAFF. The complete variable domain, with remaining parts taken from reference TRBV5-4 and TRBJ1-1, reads ETGVTQSPTHLIKTRGQQVTLRCSSQSGHNTVSWYQQALGQGPQFIFQYYREEENGRGNFPPRFSGLQFPNYSSELNVNALELDDSALYLCASSMALQGTEAFFGQGTRLTVV.